This passage covers 28 T cell receptor beta chains from one sample sequenced in a study of cytomegalovirus exposure and HLA in healthy donors. Primers for the PCR totalled 60 Vbeta and 13 Jbeta. The table came from immunoSEQ multiplex PCR; TCRdb's copy has only in-frame clones and leaves some out. The data hold some 100,000 clones, with roughly four fifths observed a single time. Sequencing used PBMCs. The receptor set was obtained from a male donor in good health and CMV-seropositive.

This rearrangement joins TRBV29-1 to TRBJ2-7, with 8 bases identical to TRBD2. Trimming took 1 base from V and 2 from J; bases not matched to a gene: 16. CDR3 size: 18 residues. The germline V gene encodes CDR1 SQVTM and CDR2 ANQGSEA. The CDR3 protein is CSVEVGTDSVAGTYEQYF. In DNA, the CDR3 is TGCAGCGTTGAAGTGGGGACGGACTCGGTAGCGGGGACCTACGAGCAGTACTTC.

This clone has only a few counts. V usage is TRBV5-1 and J usage is TRBJ1-4; D may be TRBD1 (5 bases). CDR3 size: 15 residues. Germline V gene sequence: CDR1 SGHRS, CDR2 YFSETQ. With 4 bases removed from V and 5 bases from J, the gap between germline ends came to 15 bases. The CDR3 loop is CASSPQGGDNEKLFF. The CDR3, as DNA: TGCGCCAGCAGCCCCCAGGGAGGGGACAATGAAAAACTGTTTTTT.

This clone was seen a single time. The genes are TRBV4-3 and TRBJ1-2; 9 bases match TRBD1. Germline values: CDR1 LGHNA, CDR2 YSLEER. This CDR3 is 15 amino acids long. Germline trimming cut 3 bases from V and 8 bases from J; bases unmatched to any gene: 10. CDR3 loop: CASSQPGQGNEGYTF. The CDR3 DNA follows: TGCGCCAGCAGCCAGCCGGGACAGGGCAATGAGGGCTACACCTTC.

This clone was observed a single time. The chain combines TRBV2 with TRBJ2-5, with D possibly matching TRBD1 (7 bases). V lost 1 base to trimming and J lost 1 base, with 16 bases between them. Germline V gene data show CDR1 as SNHLY and CDR2 as FYNNEI. The CDR3 extends over 17 amino acids. CDR3 protein: CASSEEYGRGVQETQYF. CDR3 bases: TGTGCCAGCAGTGAAGAATACGGCAGGGGGGTCCAAGAGACCCAGTACTTC. The full variable domain, rest sourced from reference TRBV2 and TRBJ2-5, is EPEVTQTPSHQVTQMGQEVILRCVPISNHLYFYWYRQILGQKVEFLVSFYNNEISEKSEIFDDQFSVERPDGSNFTLKIRSTKLEDSAMYFCASSEEYGRGVQETQYFGPGTRLLVL.

This chain joins TRBV4-1 and TRBJ1-2, with 7 bases matching TRBD1. Germline CDR1 reads MGHRA; CDR2 reads YSYEKL. The CDR3 covers 14 residues. The junction had 2 bases not matched to a gene; V was cut back by 0 bases and J by 4 bases. The CDR3 spells CASSQEGGLYGYTF. CDR3 in DNA: TGCGCCAGCAGCCAAGAAGGGGGCCTCTATGGCTACACCTTC.

The chain carries TRBV12-5 and TRBJ2-7; maybe TRBD2 (6 bases). Germline CDR1 and CDR2: LGHNT and FRNRAP. The CDR3 length is 14 residues. Trimming took 3 bases from V and 6 from J, leaving 15 bases between them. The CDR3 here is CASGFPGTVSEQYF. CDR3 sequence (DNA): TGTGCTAGTGGTTTCCCGGGGACTGTAAGCGAGCAGTACTTC.

This chain uses TRBV2 with TRBJ1-1; D not certain. CDR3 size: 14 residues. Looked up from germline, CDR1 is SNHLY and CDR2 is FYNNEI. V dropped 2 bases and J dropped 7 bases, with 14 bases sitting between them. The CDR3 DNA is TGTGCCAGCAGTGAAAGGACGGGGAAAAGTGAAGCTTTCTTT. It encodes CASSERTGKSEAFF.

This chain joins TRBV25-1 and TRBJ2-5; TRBD1 matches at 9 bases. The trim removed 4 bases at V and 5 bases at J, leaving 8 bases unmatched. Looked up from germline, CDR1 is MGHDK and CDR2 is SYGVNS. The CDR3 is 15 residues long. CDR3 coding DNA: TGTGCCAGCAGTGTCGGGACAGGGAAGGCGGAGACCCAGTACTTC. This translates into CASSVGTGKAETQYF.

The chain has TRBV5-3 and TRBJ1-6; D is unresolved. TRBV5-3 is identified as an open reading frame with a role that is uncertain. Trimming removed 1 base from V and 5 bases from J, with 4 bases in between. The CDR3 runs to 13 residues. The DNA for the CDR3 is TGTGCCAGAAGCTTGACTAATAATTCACCCCTCCACTTT. Amino acids: CARSLTNNSPLHF.

The gene calls are TRBV7-9 and TRBJ2-5; D is ambiguous. V lost 1 base and J lost 2, with 5 bases in between. This CDR3 is 13 amino acids long. Germline V gene data show CDR1 as SEHNR and CDR2 as FQNEAQ (reference sequence). The DNA of the CDR3 is TGTGCCAGCAGCTTAGGTCGGCAAGAGACCCAGTACTTC. This translates into CASSLGRQETQYF.

The chain recombines TRBV18 with TRBJ2-7; D unclear. The ends were cut back, 4 bases at V and 3 bases at J, with 10 bases in the middle. The CDR3 covers 13 residues. The V gene's germline CDR1 is KGHSH and CDR2 LQKENI. The DNA of the CDR3 is TGTGCCAGCTCACGGTCTCCGCGCTACGAGCAGTACTTC. Its translation is CASSRSPRYEQYF.

The chain combines TRBV5-1 with TRBJ2-1, with TRBD2 matching 7 bases. The germline V gene encodes CDR1 SGHRS and CDR2 YFSETQ. Unmatched junction bases numbered 7, after V lost 1 base and J lost 6 bases. The CDR3 covers 15 residues. The CDR3 nucleotides read TGCGCCAGCAGCTTGAGCGGGATCTGGACCAATGAGCAGTTCTTC. Translating it yields CASSLSGIWTNEQFF.

This clone was observed a single time. This chain connects TRBV19 to TRBJ1-6; tentative D call: TRBD1 (6 bases). The germline gives CDR1 LNHDA, CDR2 SQIVND (reference sequence). V was clipped by 3 bases and J by 6 bases, with 15 bases between them. This CDR3 spans 16 amino acids. Here the CDR3 DNA reads TGTGCCAGTAGTATCCAGACAGGCGCCCCTAATTCACCCCTCCACTTT. It specifies CASSIQTGAPNSPLHF.

The chain has TRBV5-1 and TRBJ1-1, with TRBD1 matching over 7 bases. V lost 4 bases to trimming and J lost 0 bases; unmatched junction nucleotides: 9. The CDR3 contains 16 residues. In germline, CDR1 is SGHRS, CDR2 YFSETQ. The CDR3 loop reads CASSLRQGFMNTEAFF. CDR3 DNA: TGCGCCAGCAGCCTGAGACAGGGCTTCATGAACACTGAAGCTTTCTTT. The full variable domain, completed using reference TRBV5-1 and TRBJ1-1, is KAGVTQTPRYLIKTRGQQVTLSCSPISGHRSVSWYQQTPGQGLQFLFEYFSETQRNKGNFPGRFSGRQFSNSRSEMNVSTLELGDSALYLCASSLRQGFMNTEAFFGQGTRLTVV.

On this clone: Other DNA sequences in this sample translate to the same CDR3. The genes are TRBV7-9 and TRBJ1-5; TRBD1 agrees at 9 bases. In germline, CDR1 is SEHNR, CDR2 FQNEAQ (reference sequence). V was clipped by 1 base and J by 2 bases; unmatched bases: 0. The CDR3 has 15 amino acids. CDR3 in DNA: TGTGCCAGCAGCTTAGGGACAGGGGGCAATCAGCCCCAGCATTTT. Protein: CASSLGTGGNQPQHF.

V usage is TRBV5-6 and J usage is TRBJ1-6; D remains ambiguous. Trimming removed 1 base at V and 8 bases at J, with 4 bases between. The CDR3 is made up of 12 amino acids. Germline CDR1 and CDR2: SGHDT and YYEEEE. CDR3: CASSLIDSPLHF. Here the CDR3 DNA reads TGTGCCAGCAGCTTGATAGATTCACCCCTCCACTTT.

This rearrangement joins TRBV11-2 to TRBJ1-4; D is unresolved. V was pared by 5 bases and J by 1 base, with 11 bases between. Germline lookup yields CDR1 SGHAT and CDR2 FQNNGV. CDR3 length equals 15 residues. CDR3 in DNA: TGTGCCAGCAGCCCGCAGAGCGGAACTAATGAAAAACTGTTTTTT. Its translation: CASSPQSGTNEKLFF.

The genes are TRBV5-1 and TRBJ2-4, with 10 bases that match TRBD2. Germline trimming cut 0 bases from V and 8 bases from J; bases unmatched to any gene: 5. Germline V gives CDR1 SGHRS, CDR2 YFSETQ. The CDR3 runs 15 residues. The CDR3 loop reads CASSLVPSGGYIQYF. DNA for the CDR3: TGCGCCAGCAGCTTGGTTCCTAGCGGGGGATACATTCAGTACTTC.

V usage is TRBV6-5 and J usage is TRBJ1-6; D perhaps matches TRBD1 (5 bases). CDR3 length: 14 amino acids. The V gene's germline CDR1 is MNHEY and CDR2 SVGAGI. The V end was cut by 7 bases, the J end by 11 bases, with 18 bases between. This CDR3 reads CASTNRGAETPLHF. The CDR3 DNA reads TGTGCCAGCACCAACCGTGGGGCAGAGACACCCCTCCACTTT.

This chain links TRBV6-5 with TRBJ2-7; TRBD2 might be the D (6 bases). The V gene's germline CDR1 is MNHEY and CDR2 SVGAGI. V was pared by 4 bases and J by 0 bases, with 7 bases between. This CDR3 region has 13 residues. The CDR3 DNA sequence: TGTGCCAGCAGTTCCGGGGGCTCCTACGAGCAGTACTTC. Its protein product is CASSSGGSYEQYF.

The chain employs TRBV27 and TRBJ1-6; no clear D gene. This CDR3 spans 15 amino acids. Germline assignment: CDR1 MNHEY and CDR2 SMNVEV (reference sequence). Between the trimmed V and J ends, which lost 5 bases and 6 bases, there was a span of 14 bases. The CDR3 DNA reads as TGTGCCAGCAGTCTCTTCGGCGGCAGTAATTCACCCCTCCACTTT. Residues: CASSLFGGSNSPLHF.

The chain links TRBV2 to TRBJ1-5; no clear D. Per the germline V gene, CDR1 is SNHLY and CDR2 is FYNNEI. The CDR3 covers 13 residues. Trimming removed 4 bases at V and 5 bases at J, with 9 bases between. As DNA, the CDR3 is TGTGCCAGCAGTGGAAGCGGAGATCAGCCCCAGCATTTT. Protein: CASSGSGDQPQHF.

V gene TRBV12-5 combines with J gene TRBJ1-2; D perhaps matches TRBD1 (6 bases). The CDR3 is made up of 12 amino acids. V shed 5 bases and J shed 5 bases, with 9 bases lying between them. The germline gives CDR1 LGHNT, CDR2 FRNRAP. The DNA for the CDR3 is TGTGCTAGTGGTCCGGACAGTTATGGCTACACCTTC. This sequence encodes CASGPDSYGYTF.

This chain uses TRBV4-3 with TRBJ1-2; TRBD1 is a possible D gene (6 bases). V lost 4 bases to trimming and J lost 3 bases, with 21 bases between them. The length of the CDR3 is 17 residues. CDR1 and CDR2 (germline): LGHNA, YSLEER. DNA of the CDR3: TGCGCCAGCAGCCCCGGGACGGGACAATTGACAGACTATGGCTACACCTTC. It yields the protein CASSPGTGQLTDYGYTF.

The rearrangement uses TRBV5-1 and TRBJ1-1; the D gene is possibly TRBD1 (5 bases). V was shortened by 4 bases and J by 0 bases, with 19 bases between the two germline ends. Germline CDR1 reads SGHRS; CDR2 reads YFSETQ. The CDR3 consists of 17 residues. CDR3 amino acids: CASSPGTDDIVNTEAFF. CDR3 nucleotide sequence: TGCGCCAGCAGCCCGGGGACTGACGATATCGTGAACACTGAAGCTTTCTTT.

The rearrangement uses TRBV11-3 and TRBJ1-2, with a weak D call TRBD1 (6 bases). The germline V and J ends were trimmed by 6 bases and 8 bases, with 16 bases remaining between them. CDR3 length: 13 amino acids. The germline V gene encodes CDR1 SGHNT and CDR2 YENEEA. Written as DNA, the CDR3 is TGTGCCAGCAGTTTTAACAGGGAGCGGGGCTACACCTTC. Translation: CASSFNRERGYTF. Based on the CDR3 plus reference TRBV11-3 and TRBJ1-2, the full variable domain is EAGVVQSPRYKIIEKKQPVAFWCNPISGHNTLYWYLQNLGQGPELLIRYENEEAVDDSQLPKDRFSAERLKGVDSTLKIQPAELGDSAVYLCASSFNRERGYTFGSGTRLTVV.

The chain has TRBV7-8 and TRBJ1-1; TRBD1 matches at 7 bases. The CDR3 consists of 13 residues. The V and J ends lost 4 bases and 10 bases, in that order; junction bases with no gene match: 9. The germline gives CDR1 SGHVS, CDR2 FQNEAQ. As DNA, the CDR3 is TGTGCCAGCAGCTCGCTGACAGGGCTCGGAGCTTTCTTT. Protein: CASSSLTGLGAFF.

This clone was seen a handful of times. The J gene is TRBJ2-1, the V gene TRBV6-6, with 9 bases identical to TRBD1. CDR1 MNHNY and CDR2 SVGAGI come from the germline V gene (reference sequence). Unmatched junction bases numbered 11, after V lost 6 bases and J lost 5 bases. The CDR3 extends over 16 amino acids. CDR3 in amino acids: CASSVGPGQGDNEQFF. The CDR3 DNA reads as TGTGCCAGCAGCGTGGGCCCGGGACAGGGCGACAATGAGCAGTTCTTC.